Many counts were recorded for the clone carrying this T cell receptor delta chain. What it recognizes is unknown. Sequencing covered both gamma and delta TCR chains per sample. TCRdb fed the multiplex PCR reads to CATT. The sample yields some 100,000 delta-chain clones, over 1.3% seen once. Trimming at V came to 6 bases and at J to 0 bases, leaving 23 bases not matched to a gene. This CDR3 is 21 amino acids long. CDR1 and CDR2 (germline): TSWWSYY, QGS. Bulk repertoires came from Vgamma9/Vdelta2+ or Vdelta2-negative gammadelta T cells flow-sorted from PBMC. This specimen belongs to a study of γδ T cells in repeated Plasmodium falciparum infection. Background on the study: Four controlled malaria infections with P. falciparum NF54 spanned 644 days. General study results and limits: Repeated controlled infections reportedly drove waves of new clonotype selection in Vdelta2-negative, mostly Vdelta1+, gammadelta repertoires. Vgamma9/Vdelta2+ T cells showed a stable polyclonal repertoire with shared TCRgamma sequences.

The sequenced sample consisted of gamma-delta T cells from blood. The sequence was obtained from a pool of human donors (malaria-infected and uninfected, not separated). J is TRDJ1 and V is TRDV1; 9 nucleotides agree with TRDD3. DNA of the CDR3: TGTGCTCTTGGACCCCCTAAAAGGGGATACGCTATCTACCATTACACCGATAAACTCATCTTT. This translates into CALGPPKRGYAIYHYTDKLIF.